This T cell receptor beta chain was captured in a study of blood T cell repertoires in COVID-19. Overall study context: COVID-19 samples from acute and convalescent phases originated in the United States, Italy and Spain. In each case, the material was cDNA or gDNA derived from T cells, B-cell-depleted T cells, or PBMCs.

CDR3 length: 12 amino acids. CDR1 and CDR2 from the germline V gene are MNHNY and SVGAGI (reference sequence). V was clipped by 5 bases and J by 6 bases, with 8 bases between them. Authors' methods: Reference gene primer amplification in the assay estimated nucleated cell counts. Sequencing was performed with immunoSEQ multiplex PCR; in TCRdb, only in-frame clones are kept and a portion is missing. That table gives V, J and clone size, and the DNA gave D and trimming. Of 140,000 to 150,000 clones listed, 65% to 85% were seen once; the top ten hold about 5%. Sequencing was performed on peripheral blood. V is TRBV6-6 and J is TRBJ1-5; TRBD1 might be the D (5 bases). This TCR was recovered from a woman between 50 and 59 years old with acute or convalescent COVID-19. CDR3 sequence: CASSTDIQPQHF. Written as DNA, the CDR3 is TGTGCCAGCAGTACGGACATTCAGCCCCAGCATTTT.